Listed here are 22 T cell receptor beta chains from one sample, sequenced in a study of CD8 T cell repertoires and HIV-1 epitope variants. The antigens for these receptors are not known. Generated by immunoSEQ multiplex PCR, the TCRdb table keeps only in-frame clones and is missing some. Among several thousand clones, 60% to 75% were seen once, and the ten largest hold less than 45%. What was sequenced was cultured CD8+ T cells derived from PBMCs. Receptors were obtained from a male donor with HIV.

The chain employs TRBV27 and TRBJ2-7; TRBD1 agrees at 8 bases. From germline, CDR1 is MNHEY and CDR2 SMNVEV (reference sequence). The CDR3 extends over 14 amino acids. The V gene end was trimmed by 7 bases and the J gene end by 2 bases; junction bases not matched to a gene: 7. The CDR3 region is CASTLGQGPYEQYF. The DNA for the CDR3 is TGTGCCAGCACCCTTGGACAGGGTCCCTACGAGCAGTACTTC.

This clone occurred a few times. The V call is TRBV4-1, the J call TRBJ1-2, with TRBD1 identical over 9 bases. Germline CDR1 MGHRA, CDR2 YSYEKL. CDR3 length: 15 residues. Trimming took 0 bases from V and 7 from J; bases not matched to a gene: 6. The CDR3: CASSQEGQGVRGYTF. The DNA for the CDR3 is TGCGCCAGCAGCCAAGAGGGACAGGGAGTGCGTGGCTACACCTTC.

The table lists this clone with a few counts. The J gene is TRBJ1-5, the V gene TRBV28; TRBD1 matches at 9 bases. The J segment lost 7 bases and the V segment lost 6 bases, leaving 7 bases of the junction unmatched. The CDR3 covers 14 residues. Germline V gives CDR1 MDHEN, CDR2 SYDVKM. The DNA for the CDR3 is TGTGCCAGCAGCTCGACAGGGGGGGAACAGCCCCAGCATTTT. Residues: CASSSTGGEQPQHF.

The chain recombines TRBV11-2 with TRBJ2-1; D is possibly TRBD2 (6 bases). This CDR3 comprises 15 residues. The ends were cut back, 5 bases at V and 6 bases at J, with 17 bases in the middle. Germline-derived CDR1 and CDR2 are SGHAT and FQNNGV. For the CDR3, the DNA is TGTGCCAGCAGCCCTATAGGAGGGATCGGCAATGAGCAGTTCTTC. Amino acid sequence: CASSPIGGIGNEQFF.

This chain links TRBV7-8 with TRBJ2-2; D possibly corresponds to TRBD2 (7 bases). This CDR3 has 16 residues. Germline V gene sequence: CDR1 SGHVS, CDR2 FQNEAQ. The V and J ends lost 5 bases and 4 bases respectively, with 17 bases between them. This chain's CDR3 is CASSQRGGHLTGELFF. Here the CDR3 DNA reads TGTGCCAGCAGCCAGAGGGGGGGGCACCTCACCGGGGAGCTGTTTTTT.

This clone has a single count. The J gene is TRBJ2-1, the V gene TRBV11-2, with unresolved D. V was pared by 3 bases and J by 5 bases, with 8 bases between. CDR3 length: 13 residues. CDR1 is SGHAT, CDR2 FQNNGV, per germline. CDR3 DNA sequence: TGTGCCAGCAGCTTGGGATCCCACAATGAGCAGTTCTTC. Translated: CASSLGSHNEQFF.

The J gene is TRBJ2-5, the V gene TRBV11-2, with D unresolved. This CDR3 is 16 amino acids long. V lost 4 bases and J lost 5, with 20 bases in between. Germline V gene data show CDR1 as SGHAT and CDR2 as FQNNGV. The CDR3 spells CASSSPRTDSRETQYF. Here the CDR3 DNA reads TGTGCCAGCAGCTCCCCCAGGACCGACTCTAGGGAGACCCAGTACTTC.

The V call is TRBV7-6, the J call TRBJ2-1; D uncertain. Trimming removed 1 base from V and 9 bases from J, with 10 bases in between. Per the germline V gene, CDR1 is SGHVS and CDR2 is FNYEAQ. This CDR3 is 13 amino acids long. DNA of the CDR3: TGTGCCAGCAGCTTAGACGGTGCCAGTGAGCAGTTCTTC. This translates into CASSLDGASEQFF.

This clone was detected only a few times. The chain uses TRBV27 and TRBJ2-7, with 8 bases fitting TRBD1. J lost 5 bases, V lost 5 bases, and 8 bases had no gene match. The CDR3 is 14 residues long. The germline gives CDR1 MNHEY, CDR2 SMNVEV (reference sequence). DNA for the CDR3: TGTGCCAGCAGTCCGGGACAGGTGCTACACGAGCAGTACTTC. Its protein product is CASSPGQVLHEQYF.

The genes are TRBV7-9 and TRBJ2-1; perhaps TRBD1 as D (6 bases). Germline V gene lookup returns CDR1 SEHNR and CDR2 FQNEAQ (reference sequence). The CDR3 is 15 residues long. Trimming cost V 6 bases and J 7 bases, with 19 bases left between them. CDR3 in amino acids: CASRNLGAKGNEQFF. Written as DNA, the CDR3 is TGTGCCAGCAGAAATCTGGGGGCTAAAGGGAATGAGCAGTTCTTC.

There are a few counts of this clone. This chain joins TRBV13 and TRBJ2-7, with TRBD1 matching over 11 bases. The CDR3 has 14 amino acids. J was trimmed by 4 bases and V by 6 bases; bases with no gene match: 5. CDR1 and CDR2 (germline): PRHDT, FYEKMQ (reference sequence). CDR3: CASSTGTGGYEQYF. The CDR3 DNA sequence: TGTGCCAGCAGTACCGGGACAGGGGGGTACGAGCAGTACTTC.

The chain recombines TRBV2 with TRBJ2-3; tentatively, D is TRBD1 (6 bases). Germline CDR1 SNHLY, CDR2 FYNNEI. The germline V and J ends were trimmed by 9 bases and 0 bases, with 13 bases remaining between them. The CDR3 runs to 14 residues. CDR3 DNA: TGTGCCAGTTCATCAGGGGCAAGCACAGATACGCAGTATTTT. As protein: CASSSGASTDTQYF.

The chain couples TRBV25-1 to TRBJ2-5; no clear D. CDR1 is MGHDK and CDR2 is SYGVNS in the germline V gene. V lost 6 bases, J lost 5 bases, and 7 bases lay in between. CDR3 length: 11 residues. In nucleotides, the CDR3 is TGTGCCAGCAGAGCCGGCGAGACCCAGTACTTC. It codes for CASRAGETQYF.

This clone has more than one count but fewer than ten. The CDR3 loop is CASSDLPPPYEQYF. As DNA, the CDR3 is TGTGCCAGCAGTGATCTGCCCCCTCCCTACGAGCAGTACTTC. The chain combines TRBV6-1 with TRBJ2-7; D is unresolved. This CDR3 contains 14 residues. Per the germline V gene, CDR1 is MNHNS and CDR2 is SASEGT. V was clipped by 3 bases and J by 2 bases, with 11 bases between them.

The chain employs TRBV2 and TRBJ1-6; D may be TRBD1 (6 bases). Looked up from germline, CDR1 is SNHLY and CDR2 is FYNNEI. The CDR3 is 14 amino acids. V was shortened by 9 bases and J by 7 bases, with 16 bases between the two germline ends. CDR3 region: CASNTGLLNSPLHF. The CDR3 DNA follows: TGTGCCAGTAATACAGGGTTACTCAATTCACCCCTCCACTTT.

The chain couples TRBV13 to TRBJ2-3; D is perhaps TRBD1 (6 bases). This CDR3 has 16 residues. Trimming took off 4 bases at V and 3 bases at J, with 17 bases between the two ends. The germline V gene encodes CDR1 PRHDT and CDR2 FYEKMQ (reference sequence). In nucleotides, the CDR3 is TGTGCCAGCAGCTCATCGAGGCAGGGGATGACAGATACGCAGTATTTT. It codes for CASSSSRQGMTDTQYF.

CDR3 amino acids: CASTFWTGYGYTF. The CDR3 DNA sequence: TGTGCCAGCACCTTCTGGACAGGTTATGGCTACACCTTC. This rearrangement joins TRBV6-5 to TRBJ1-2; 7 bases match TRBD1. The junction had 7 bases not matched to a gene; V was cut back by 7 bases and J by 5 bases. The CDR3 runs to 13 residues. The germline V gene encodes CDR1 MNHEY and CDR2 SVGAGI.

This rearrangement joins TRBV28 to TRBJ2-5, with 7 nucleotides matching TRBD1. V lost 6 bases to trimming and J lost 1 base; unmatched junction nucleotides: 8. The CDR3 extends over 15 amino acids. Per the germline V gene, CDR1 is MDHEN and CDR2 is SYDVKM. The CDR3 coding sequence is TGTGCCAGCAGACCGACAGGGAAGCGCCAAGAGACCCAGTACTTC. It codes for CASRPTGKRQETQYF.

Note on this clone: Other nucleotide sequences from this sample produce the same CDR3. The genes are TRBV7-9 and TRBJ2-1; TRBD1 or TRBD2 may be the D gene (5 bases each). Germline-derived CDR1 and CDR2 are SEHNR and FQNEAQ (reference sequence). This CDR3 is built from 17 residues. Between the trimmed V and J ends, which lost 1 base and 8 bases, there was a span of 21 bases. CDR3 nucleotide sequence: TGTGCCAGCAGCTTAGGGGATCCGGGACCCCCTCCGTATGAGCAGTTCTTC. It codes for CASSLGDPGPPPYEQFF.

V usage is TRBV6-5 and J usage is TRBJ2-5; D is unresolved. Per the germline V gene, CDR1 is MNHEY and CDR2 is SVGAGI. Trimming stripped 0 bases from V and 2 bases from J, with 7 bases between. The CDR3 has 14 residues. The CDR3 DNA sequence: TGTGCCAGCAGTTACTCGCCAGTTCAAGAGACCCAGTACTTC. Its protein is CASSYSPVQETQYF.

The CDR3 DNA follows: TGTGCCAGCAGCTCCGGGACTCTTAACACCGGGGAGCTGTTTTTT. Its translation: CASSSGTLNTGELFF. The chain combines TRBV6-1 with TRBJ2-2, with D perhaps matching TRBD2 (6 bases). CDR3 length: 15 amino acids. The germline CDR1 and CDR2 sequences are MNHNS and SASEGT. V lost 6 bases to trimming and J lost 2 bases, with 13 bases between them.

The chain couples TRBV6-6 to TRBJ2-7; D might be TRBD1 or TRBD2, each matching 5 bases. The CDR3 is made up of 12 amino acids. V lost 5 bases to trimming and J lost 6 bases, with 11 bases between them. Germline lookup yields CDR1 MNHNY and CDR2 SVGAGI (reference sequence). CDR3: CASSPGPLEQYF. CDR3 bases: TGTGCCAGCAGTCCGGGGCCGCTCGAGCAGTACTTC.